These 26 T cell receptor beta chains were sequenced from one sample in a study of molecular identifiers for immune sequencing clone quantification listed by TCRdb under 2018. The library was prepared using PCR. The sample was run on a NextSeq 500. Clones were called with MiXCR by TCRdb after fastp trimmed the public reads at Q25, and only in-frame beta chains were retained. Under each unique CDR3 protein, matching rows form one entry showing the most common genes and DNA. The sample has around 470,000 distinct CDR3 sequences on record, 25% of them singletons. The ten most abundant clones make up just over 0.75% of the sample. Sequencing was carried out using naive CD8+ T cells from blood, with Jurkat cell RNA spiked in. The label giving this sample's cell subset or site can be read as: FACS-sorted CD8+CD4-CCR7+CD45RA+ naive T cells. The receptors were gathered from a human donor in good health. Some libraries in this study had Jurkat cell RNA spiked in.

Worth noting for this clonotype: Sequence at one end of the junction differs from germline and may be a read error. This chain uses TRBV10-1 with TRBJ1-5, with 11 bases matching TRBD1. Germline-derived CDR1 and CDR2 are WNHNN and SYGVQD (reference sequence). This CDR3 has 17 residues. The CDR3 protein is CASGEFSGTGGRQPQHF. In nucleotides, the CDR3 is TGCGCCAGCGGTGAGTTTTCCGGGACAGGGGGGAGGCAGCCCCAGCATTTT.

This clonotype was seen a few times. V usage is TRBV19 and J usage is TRBJ2-7; D is undetermined. V lost 6 bases and J lost 4, with 13 bases in between. Germline V gene data show CDR1 as LNHDA and CDR2 as SQIVND (reference sequence). The CDR3 is 13 amino acids. The chain's CDR3 is CASSPKLPYEQYF. DNA of the CDR3: TGTGCCAGTAGCCCAAAGCTCCCTTACGAGCAGTACTTC.

This clonotype was observed a handful of times. This chain uses TRBV7-2 with TRBJ2-5; TRBD2 matches 10 bases. Germline V gene sequence: CDR1 SGHTA, CDR2 FQGNSA. With V trimmed by 5 bases and J by 5 bases, 11 bases remained unmatched. This CDR3 is 16 amino acids long. The CDR3 loop reads CASSLGLAGVLETQYF. As DNA, the CDR3 is TGTGCCAGCAGCCTGGGGCTAGCGGGAGTTTTGGAGACCCAGTACTTC.

The chain employs TRBV29-1 and TRBJ2-1, with 11 bases fitting TRBD2. Trimming removed 1 base from V and 6 bases from J; junction bases left unmatched: 5. CDR3 length equals 15 residues. The germline CDR1 and CDR2 sequences are SQVTM and ANQGSEA. CDR3 coding DNA: TGCAGCGTTGAAGTTTCGACTAGCGGGGCCAATGAGCAGTTCTTC. It encodes CSVEVSTSGANEQFF.

This clonotype occurred many times. Written as DNA, the CDR3 is TGTGCCAGCAGCTCAGACCAACTGAACACCGGGGAGCTGTTTTTT. Protein product: CASSSDQLNTGELFF. This sequence joins TRBV13 and TRBJ2-2; D not resolved. Germline V gene lookup returns CDR1 PRHDT and CDR2 FYEKMQ (reference sequence). The CDR3 runs 15 residues. Trimming cost V 4 bases and J 1 base, with 10 bases left between them.

The rearrangement joins TRBV19 to TRBJ2-7, with D maybe TRBD1 (5 bases). The V end lost 6 bases, the J end lost 0 bases, and 12 bases lay between the germline ends. This CDR3 contains 14 residues. CDR1 LNHDA and CDR2 SQIVND come from the germline V gene (reference sequence). The CDR3 nucleotides read TGTGCCAGTAGCTTAACAGGAAACTCCTACGAGCAGTACTTC. Its translation: CASSLTGNSYEQYF.

The genes are TRBV28 and TRBJ1-1; D call uncertain. V was trimmed by 5 bases and J by 0 bases, leaving 10 bases between them. CDR1 and CDR2 from the germline V gene are MDHEN and SYDVKM. The CDR3 sequence is 14 residues long. In DNA form, the CDR3 reads TGTGCCAGCAGTCCTGACGTCTTGAACACTGAAGCTTTCTTT. It codes for CASSPDVLNTEAFF.

This clonotype showed up many times. The gene calls are TRBV28 and TRBJ2-7; 7 nucleotides line up with TRBD2. V lost 5 bases and J lost 3; bases outside the gene matches: 7. The CDR3 has 14 amino acids. Germline CDR1 is MDHEN and CDR2 is SYDVKM. CDR3 sequence: CASSEPTSIYEQYF. The CDR3 DNA sequence: TGTGCCAGCAGTGAGCCGACTAGCATCTACGAGCAGTACTTC.

This clonotype was counted a few times. CDR3 region: CASILGTGWPDEQFF. The DNA of the CDR3 is TGTGCCAGCATATTGGGAACAGGGTGGCCGGATGAGCAGTTCTTC. The chain has TRBV12-3 or TRBV12-4 and TRBJ2-1; a weak D match, TRBD1 (6 bases). The CDR3 loop spans 15 amino acids. The ends were cut back, 7 bases at V and 8 bases at J, with 21 bases in the middle.

The J gene is TRBJ2-3, the V gene TRBV6-2 or TRBV6-3; D call uncertain. In germline, CDR1 is MNHEY, CDR2 SVGEGT. V was trimmed by 4 bases and J by 7 bases, leaving 21 bases between them. The CDR3 is 16 amino acids. CDR3 bases: TGTGCCAGCAGTTCCCCCCCTACGGGCAGCCTACATACGCAGTATTTT. Protein sequence: CASSSPPTGSLHTQYF.

This clonotype was counted ten times or more. CDR3 residues: CSVVEGSGPQHF. The CDR3 nucleotides read TGCAGCGTTGTTGAGGGGTCGGGGCCCCAGCATTTT. The chain couples TRBV29-1 to TRBJ1-5; D may be TRBD1 (5 bases). Germline CDR1 and CDR2: SQVTM and ANQGSEA. The germline V and J ends were trimmed by 4 bases and 9 bases, with 13 bases remaining between them. The CDR3 loop spans 12 amino acids.

In this sample, this clonotype turned up a few times. J is TRBJ1-2 and V is TRBV29-1; 8 nucleotides line up with TRBD1. V shed 0 bases and J 3 bases; nucleotides not matched to a gene: 15. This CDR3 has 18 residues. Germline CDR1 and CDR2: SQVTM and ANQGSEA. The CDR3 region is CSVEETVTGEVVDYGYTF. CDR3 DNA: TGCAGCGTTGAAGAAACCGTGACAGGGGAAGTTGTGGACTATGGCTACACCTTC.

The chain couples TRBV4-1 to TRBJ1-5; no clear D gene. Trimming removed 1 base from V and 6 bases from J, with 10 bases in between. The CDR3 contains 14 residues. Germline V CDR1 and CDR2: MGHRA, YSYEKL. The CDR3 nucleotides are TGCGCCAGCAGCCAAGTGGGTGAGAGTCAGCCCCAGCATTTT. Translated: CASSQVGESQPQHF.

This clonotype was seen more than once but under ten times. V usage is TRBV4-3 and J usage is TRBJ2-5; no reliable D call. The V gene's germline CDR1 is LGHNA and CDR2 YSLEER. The CDR3 runs to 15 residues. Trimming shortened V by 1 base and J by 2 bases, and 11 bases separated the two germline ends. CDR3 region: CASSQAARQQETQYF. For the CDR3, the DNA is TGCGCCAGCAGCCAAGCGGCGCGGCAGCAAGAGACCCAGTACTTC.

Many counts were recorded for this clonotype. The chain employs TRBV7-9 and TRBJ2-2; D possibly corresponds to TRBD2 (6 bases). V was cut by 5 bases and J by 7 bases, with 11 bases left in between. Germline CDR1 and CDR2: SEHNR and FQNEAQ (reference sequence). This CDR3 spans 13 amino acids. CDR3: CASSPGRNGELFF. Here the CDR3 DNA reads TGTGCCAGCAGCCCAGGGAGGAACGGGGAGCTGTTTTTT.

A few counts support this clonotype. The chain uses TRBV5-1 and TRBJ1-4, with D possibly being TRBD1 (6 bases). V was clipped by 5 bases and J by 12 bases, with 23 bases between them. CDR1 SGHRS and CDR2 YFSETQ come from the germline V gene. The CDR3 runs to 15 residues. CDR3 sequence: CASRLTTGGKSELFF. CDR3 nucleotides: TGCGCCAGCAGGCTTACGACAGGCGGTAAGAGTGAACTGTTTTTT.

As for this clonotype: This may stem from a read error, because a much larger clone lies one nucleotide away. The J gene is TRBJ1-1, the V gene TRBV5-1; no clear D gene. Germline lookup yields CDR1 SGHRS and CDR2 YFSETQ. Trimming left V 4 bases short and J 4 bases short, with 17 bases between. The CDR3 contains 15 residues. The CDR3 DNA follows: TGCGCCAGCAGCGCCCTAGAGAGAGTCGGCACTGAAGCTTTCTTT. Translation: CASSALERVGTEAFF.

In its sample, this clonotype was seen a few times. J is TRBJ1-1 and V is TRBV7-9; 7 bases are a match to TRBD1. The V and J ends lost 5 bases and 6 bases, in that order; junction bases with no gene match: 15. Germline V gives CDR1 SEHNR, CDR2 FQNEAQ (reference sequence). The CDR3 spans 16 residues. The CDR3 spells CASSTETGIVLSEAFF. The DNA of the CDR3 is TGTGCCAGCAGCACCGAGACAGGGATCGTCCTCTCTGAAGCTTTCTTT.

There are many counts of this clonotype. CDR3 sequence: CSVDKGTEAFF. The CDR3 coding sequence is TGCAGCGTTGATAAGGGGACTGAAGCTTTCTTT. The V gene is TRBV29-1, the J gene TRBJ1-1; D perhaps matches TRBD1 (5 bases). The V gene lost 3 bases and the J gene lost 5 bases, with 7 bases spanning the gap. The germline gives CDR1 SQVTM, CDR2 ANQGSEA. The CDR3 sequence is 11 residues long.

The rearrangement links TRBV29-1 to TRBJ2-3; the D is unclear. The CDR3 runs to 12 residues. Trimming took 4 bases from V and 0 from J, leaving 5 bases between them. CDR1 is SQVTM and CDR2 is ANQGSEA in the germline V gene. The CDR3 DNA sequence: TGCAGCGTTGTTCCGAGCACAGATACGCAGTATTTT. Protein: CSVVPSTDTQYF.

This chain uses TRBV6-2 or TRBV6-3 with TRBJ2-7; 8 bases line up with TRBD2. After removal of 10 bases from V and 0 bases from J, the junction contained 5 bases not matched to a gene. CDR1 and CDR2 from the germline V gene are MNHEY and SVGEGT. The CDR3 is 13 residues long. CDR3: CATSGSSSYEQYF. The CDR3 region has the DNA TGTGCCACTAGCGGGTCAAGCTCCTACGAGCAGTACTTC.

This clonotype was observed a few times. The chain links TRBV2 to TRBJ2-5; 9 bases line up with TRBD2. CDR3 length: 14 residues. In germline, CDR1 is SNHLY, CDR2 FYNNEI. J gave up 4 bases and V 6 bases, and 6 bases lay outside the gene matches. The CDR3: CASRARLAAETQYF. The CDR3 DNA follows: TGTGCCAGCAGGGCCCGACTAGCGGCAGAGACCCAGTACTTC.

V gene TRBV6-2 or TRBV6-3 combines with J gene TRBJ2-7, with D perhaps matching TRBD1 or TRBD2 (6 bases each). The CDR3 runs to 14 residues. Germline CDR1 MNHEY, CDR2 SVGEGT. The ends were cut back, 4 bases at V and 0 bases at J, with 10 bases in the middle. The CDR3 region is CASSSGAYSYEQYF. DNA for the CDR3: TGTGCCAGCAGTTCGGGGGCTTACTCCTACGAGCAGTACTTC.

As for this clonotype: A clone one base away is much larger, so this may be a read error. Without the conserved terminal phenylalanine or tryptophan, this CDR3 likely stems from a read error. The chain links TRBV29-1 to TRBJ2-7; D may be TRBD1 or TRBD2 (5 bases each). The CDR3 length is 14 residues. Trimming shortened V by 3 bases and J by 5 bases, and 17 bases separated the two germline ends. Germline lookup yields CDR1 SQVTM and CDR2 ANQGSEA. The CDR3 is CSVEDRDGRHEQYS. In nucleotides, the CDR3 is TGCAGCGTTGAGGATAGGGACGGAAGGCACGAGCAGTACTCC.

There are a few counts of this clonotype. This chain joins TRBV4-3 and TRBJ2-3, with D perhaps TRBD2 (7 bases). Trimming removed 1 base at V and 1 base at J, with 12 bases between. Germline CDR1 reads LGHNA; CDR2 reads YSLEER. The CDR3 sequence is 16 residues long. The CDR3 is CASSQAGAGGTDTQYF. The CDR3 DNA is TGCGCCAGCAGCCAAGCGGGGGCGGGGGGCACAGATACGCAGTATTTT.

This clonotype is a singleton in its sample. The chain is built from TRBV11-3 and TRBJ2-1, with 7 bases aligning to TRBD2. Germline assignment: CDR1 SGHNT and CDR2 YENEEA. The CDR3 sequence is 15 residues long. Trimming removed 5 bases from V and 2 bases from J; junction bases left unmatched: 6. This CDR3 is CASSPTGTTYNEQFF. The CDR3 DNA is TGTGCCAGCAGCCCCACCGGGACTACCTACAATGAGCAGTTCTTC.